This T cell receptor (beta chain) originates from a study of CD8 T cells in ankylosing spondylitis. Study-wide results and limits: Clones linked to disease, bearing a CD8+ phenotype, were relatively rare in peripheral blood. It appeared that ankylosing spondylitis blood was characterized by a TCR beta motif of several highly homologous variants. A number of the motif variants had already been described in reactive arthritis synovial fluid and blood.

This clonotype was found many times. Its antigen is undetermined. Molecular-barcoded quantitative 5'-RACE produced these TCR beta libraries. TCRdb re-called the 5' RACE reads with MiXCR, one entry per CDR3 protein. This table holds fewer than 550,000 distinct CDR3 sequences, approximately 5.3% found once. The CDR3 is 14 residues long. V dropped 0 bases and J dropped 5 bases, with 10 bases sitting between them. Germline CDR1 and CDR2: MGHRA and YSYEKL. Sequenced input: blood, either unsorted or a sorted T cell fraction (not recorded which). The sequence came from a male donor with ankylosing spondylitis. The chain has TRBV4-1 and TRBJ1-1; D ambiguous. The chain's CDR3 is CASSQDLRGTEAFF. The CDR3 DNA reads as TGCGCCAGCAGCCAAGATCTCCGCGGTACTGAAGCTTTCTTT.